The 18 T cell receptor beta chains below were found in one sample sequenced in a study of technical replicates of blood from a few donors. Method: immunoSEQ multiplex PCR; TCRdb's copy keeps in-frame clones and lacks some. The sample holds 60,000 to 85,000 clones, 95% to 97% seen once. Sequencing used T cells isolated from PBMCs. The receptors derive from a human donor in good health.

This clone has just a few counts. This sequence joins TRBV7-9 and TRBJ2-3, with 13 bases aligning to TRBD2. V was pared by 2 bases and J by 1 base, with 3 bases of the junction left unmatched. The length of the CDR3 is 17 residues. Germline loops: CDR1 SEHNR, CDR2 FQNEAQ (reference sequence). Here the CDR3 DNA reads TGTGCCAGCAGCTTAATTACTAGCGGGGGGGGCACAGATACGCAGTATTTT. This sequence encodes CASSLITSGGGTDTQYF.

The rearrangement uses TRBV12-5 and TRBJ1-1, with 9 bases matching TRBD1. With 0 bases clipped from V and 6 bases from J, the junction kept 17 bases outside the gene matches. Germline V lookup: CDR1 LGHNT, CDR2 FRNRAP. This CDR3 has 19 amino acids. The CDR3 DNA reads TGTGCTAGTGGTTTGGTACCGGACGGGACAGGGATATTCCGACCTGAAGCTTTCTTT. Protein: CASGLVPDGTGIFRPEAFF.

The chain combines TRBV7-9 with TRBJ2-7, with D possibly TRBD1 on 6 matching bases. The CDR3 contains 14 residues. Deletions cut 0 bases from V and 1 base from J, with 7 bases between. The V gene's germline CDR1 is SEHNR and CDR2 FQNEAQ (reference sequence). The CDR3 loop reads CASSLADRSYEQYF. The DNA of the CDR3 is TGTGCCAGCAGCTTAGCGGACAGATCCTACGAGCAGTACTTC.

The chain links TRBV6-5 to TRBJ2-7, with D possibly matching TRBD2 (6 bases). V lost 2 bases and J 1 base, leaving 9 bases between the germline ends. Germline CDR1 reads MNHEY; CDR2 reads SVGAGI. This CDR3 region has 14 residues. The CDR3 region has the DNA TGTGCCAGCAGTTACGGTGGGGGGTCCTACGAGCAGTACTTC. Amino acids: CASSYGGGSYEQYF.

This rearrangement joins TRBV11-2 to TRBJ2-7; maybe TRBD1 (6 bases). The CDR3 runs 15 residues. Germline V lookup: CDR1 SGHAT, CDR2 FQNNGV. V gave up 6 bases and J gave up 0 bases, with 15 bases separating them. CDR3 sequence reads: CASSHLQDSSYEQYF. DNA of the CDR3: TGTGCCAGCAGTCATTTACAGGACAGCTCCTACGAGCAGTACTTC.

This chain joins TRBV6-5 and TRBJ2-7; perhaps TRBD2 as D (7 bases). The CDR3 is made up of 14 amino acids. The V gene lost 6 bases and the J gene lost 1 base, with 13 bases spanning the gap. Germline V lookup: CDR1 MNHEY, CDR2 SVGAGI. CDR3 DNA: TGTGCCAGCAGGGGGGGGGCCCTTTCCTACGAGCAGTACTTC. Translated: CASRGGALSYEQYF.

CDR3 sequence reads: CASSVTTAEAFF. The DNA for the CDR3 is TGTGCCAGCAGCGTGACTACAGCAGAAGCTTTCTTT. The chain carries TRBV7-9 and TRBJ1-1, with D uncertain. CDR3 size: 12 residues. Germline V gene lookup returns CDR1 SEHNR and CDR2 FQNEAQ (reference sequence). V was shortened by 5 bases and J by 8 bases, with 12 bases between the two germline ends.

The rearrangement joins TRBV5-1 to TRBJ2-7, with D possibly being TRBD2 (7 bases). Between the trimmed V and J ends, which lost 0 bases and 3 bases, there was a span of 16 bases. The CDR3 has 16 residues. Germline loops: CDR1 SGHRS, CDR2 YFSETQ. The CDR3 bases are TGCGCCAGCAGCTTGGACAGGGACTATCCAGACTACGAGCAGTACTTC. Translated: CASSLDRDYPDYEQYF.

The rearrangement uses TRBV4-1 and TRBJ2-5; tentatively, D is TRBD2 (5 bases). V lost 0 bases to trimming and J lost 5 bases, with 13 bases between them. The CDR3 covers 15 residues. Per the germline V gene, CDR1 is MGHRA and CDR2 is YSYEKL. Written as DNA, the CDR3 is TGCGCCAGCAGCCAAGATTTCGGGGTATGGGAGACCCAGTACTTC. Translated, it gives CASSQDFGVWETQYF.

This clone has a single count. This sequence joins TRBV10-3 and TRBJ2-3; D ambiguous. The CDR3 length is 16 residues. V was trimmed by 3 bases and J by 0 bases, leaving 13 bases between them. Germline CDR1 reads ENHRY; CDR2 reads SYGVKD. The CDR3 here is CAISDRLPSSTDTQYF. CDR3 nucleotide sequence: TGTGCCATCAGTGACCGACTGCCGTCCAGCACAGATACGCAGTATTTT.

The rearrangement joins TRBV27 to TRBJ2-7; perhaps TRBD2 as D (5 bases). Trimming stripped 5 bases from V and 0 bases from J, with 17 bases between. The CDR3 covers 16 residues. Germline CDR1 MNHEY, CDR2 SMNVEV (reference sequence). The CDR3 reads CASSPTSRGNSYEQYF. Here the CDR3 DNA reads TGTGCCAGCAGTCCCACCTCTCGGGGTAACTCCTACGAGCAGTACTTC.

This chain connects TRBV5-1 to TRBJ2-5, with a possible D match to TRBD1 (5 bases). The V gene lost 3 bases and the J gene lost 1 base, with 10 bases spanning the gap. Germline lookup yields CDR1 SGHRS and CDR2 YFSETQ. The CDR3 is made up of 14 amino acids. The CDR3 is CASSSSTAQETQYF. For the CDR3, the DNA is TGCGCCAGCAGCTCCTCGACAGCCCAAGAGACCCAGTACTTC.

CDR3 sequence (DNA): TGTGCCAGTAGTATCTGGGAAGGCGGGGAAAGTGAAGCTTTCTTT. Amino acid sequence: CASSIWEGGESEAFF. The chain joins TRBV19 to TRBJ1-1; D unresolved. Germline V gene lookup returns CDR1 LNHDA and CDR2 SQIVND (reference sequence). The CDR3 has 15 residues. The V and J ends lost 3 bases and 7 bases respectively, with 18 bases between them.

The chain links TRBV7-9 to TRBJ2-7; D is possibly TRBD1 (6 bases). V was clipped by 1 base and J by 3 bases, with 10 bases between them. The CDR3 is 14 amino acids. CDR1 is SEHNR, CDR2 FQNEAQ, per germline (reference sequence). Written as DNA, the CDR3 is TGTGCCAGCAGCTTAGACAGGGAAAGCTACGAGCAGTACTTC. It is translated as CASSLDRESYEQYF.

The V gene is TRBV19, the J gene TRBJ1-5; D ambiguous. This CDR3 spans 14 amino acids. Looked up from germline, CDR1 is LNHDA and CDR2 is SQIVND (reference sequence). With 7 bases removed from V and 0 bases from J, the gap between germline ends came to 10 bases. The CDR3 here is CASTMSNSNQPQHF. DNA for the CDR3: TGTGCCAGTACCATGTCTAATAGCAATCAGCCCCAGCATTTT.

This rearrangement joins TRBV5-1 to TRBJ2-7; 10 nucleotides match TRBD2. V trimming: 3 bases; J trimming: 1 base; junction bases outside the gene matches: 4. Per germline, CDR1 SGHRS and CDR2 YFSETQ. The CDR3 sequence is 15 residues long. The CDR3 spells CASSWGTSDSYEQYF. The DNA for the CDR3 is TGCGCCAGCAGCTGGGGGACTAGCGATTCCTACGAGCAGTACTTC.

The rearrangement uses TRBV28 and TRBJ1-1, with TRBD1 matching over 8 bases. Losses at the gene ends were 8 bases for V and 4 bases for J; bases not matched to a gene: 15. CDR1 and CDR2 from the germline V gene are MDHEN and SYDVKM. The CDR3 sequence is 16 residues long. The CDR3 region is CASGDRGFFRGTEAFF. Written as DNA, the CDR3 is TGTGCCAGCGGAGACAGGGGATTTTTTAGGGGCACTGAAGCTTTCTTT.

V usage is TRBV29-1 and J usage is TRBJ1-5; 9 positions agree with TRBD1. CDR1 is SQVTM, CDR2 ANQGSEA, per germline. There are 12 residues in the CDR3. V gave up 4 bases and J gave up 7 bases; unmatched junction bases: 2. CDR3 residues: CSVGTGEQPQHF. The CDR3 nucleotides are TGCAGCGTTGGGACAGGGGAACAGCCCCAGCATTTT.